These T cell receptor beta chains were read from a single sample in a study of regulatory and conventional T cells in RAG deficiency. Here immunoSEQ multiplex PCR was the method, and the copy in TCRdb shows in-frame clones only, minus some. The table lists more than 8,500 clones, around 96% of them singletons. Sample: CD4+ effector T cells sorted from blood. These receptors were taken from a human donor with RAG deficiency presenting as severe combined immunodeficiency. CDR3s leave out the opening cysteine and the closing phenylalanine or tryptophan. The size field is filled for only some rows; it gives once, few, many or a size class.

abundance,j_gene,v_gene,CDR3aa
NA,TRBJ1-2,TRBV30,AWSVGGYGYT
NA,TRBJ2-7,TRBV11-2,ASSGGTGGDGYEQY
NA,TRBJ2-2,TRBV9,ASSRTSNTGELF
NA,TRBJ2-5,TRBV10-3,AISGGETQY
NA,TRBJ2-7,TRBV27,ASSLRFSSYEQY
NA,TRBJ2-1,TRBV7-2,ASSLVAGPSYNEQF
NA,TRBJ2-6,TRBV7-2,ASSPLLTGANVLT
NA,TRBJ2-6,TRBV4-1,ASSHPNSGANVLT
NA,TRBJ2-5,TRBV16,ASSQDRGETQY
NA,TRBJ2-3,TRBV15,ATSRDPATDTQY
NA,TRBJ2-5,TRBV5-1,ASRAVETQY
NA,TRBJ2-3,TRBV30,AWSVTVGGDTQY
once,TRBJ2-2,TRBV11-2,ASSLRAGTTNTGELF
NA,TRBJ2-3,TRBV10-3,AIRTTGSTDTQY
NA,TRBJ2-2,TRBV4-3,ASSQEGGIGGELF
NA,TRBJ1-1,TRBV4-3,ASSQVNRGTEAF
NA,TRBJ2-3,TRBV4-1,ASSQDLPGLAGVGTQY
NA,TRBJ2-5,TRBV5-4,ASSSTGTGQETQY
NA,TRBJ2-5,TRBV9,ASSVWDQETQY
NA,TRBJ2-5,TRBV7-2,ASSLRLAGGGGQETQY
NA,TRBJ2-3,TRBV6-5,ASSVTGNTDTQY
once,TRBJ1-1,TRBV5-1,ATRTGGADTEAF
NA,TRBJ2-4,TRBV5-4,ASSQAPGAKNIQY
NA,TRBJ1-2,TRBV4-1,ASSLDAGSYGYT
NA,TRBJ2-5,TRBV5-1,ASSLGRETQY
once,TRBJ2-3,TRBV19,ASSMRVHTQY
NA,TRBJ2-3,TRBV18,ASSPGTGADTQY
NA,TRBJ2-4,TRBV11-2,ASSLKGGHSENIQY
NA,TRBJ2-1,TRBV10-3,AISAPPELQF
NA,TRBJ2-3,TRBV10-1,ASRDSSARTDTQY
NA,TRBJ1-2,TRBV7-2,ASSQRTVLYGYT
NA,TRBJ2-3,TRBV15,ATSRGQGASTDTQY
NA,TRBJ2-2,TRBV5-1,ASSPSNRGHSGELF
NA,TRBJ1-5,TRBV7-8,ASSLLSQGQPQH
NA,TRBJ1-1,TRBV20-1,SAGGTSQAF
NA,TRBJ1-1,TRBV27,ASRPTGWDTEAF
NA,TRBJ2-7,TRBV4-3,ASSHFKTGIYEQY
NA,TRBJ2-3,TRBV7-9,ASSLRGVSTDTQY
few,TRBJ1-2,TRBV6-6,ASSYATGIRDGYT
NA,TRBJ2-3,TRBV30,AWSVRPGGLTDTQY
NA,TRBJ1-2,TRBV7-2,ASSFAPGQGAGGYT
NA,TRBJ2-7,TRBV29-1,SVETGRSYEQY
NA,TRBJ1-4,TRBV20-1,SASLVEKLF
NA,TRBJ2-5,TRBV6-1,AGSDSTGGWETQY
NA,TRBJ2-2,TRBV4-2,ASSQEQGRGTGELF
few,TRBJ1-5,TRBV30,AWSVQGNQPQH
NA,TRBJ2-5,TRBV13,ASSPSSGRGYQETQY
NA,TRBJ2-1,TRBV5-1,ASSPTSSYNEQF
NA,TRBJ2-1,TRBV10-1,ASSSGYNEQF
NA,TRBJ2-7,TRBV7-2,ASSLGLSSYEQY
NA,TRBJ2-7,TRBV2,ASSERTGLEQY
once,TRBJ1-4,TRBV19,ASSRHPSHEKLF
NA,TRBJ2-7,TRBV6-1,ASSQRDRYEQY
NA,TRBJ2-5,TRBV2,ASRGDRGRETQY
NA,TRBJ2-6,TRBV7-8,ASSWTVGANVLT